This T cell receptor (beta chain) derives from a study of T-cell memory formation after mild COVID-19. The germline CDR1 and CDR2 sequences are KGHDR and SFDVKD. J was trimmed by 8 bases and V by 7 bases; bases with no gene match: 10. This CDR3 contains 14 residues. TCRdb called the 5' RACE reads again in MiXCR, with one record for every CDR3 protein. The sample holds roughly 310,000 distinct CDR3 sequences; approximately 16% are singletons and the top ten take around 22%. The specimen sequenced was PBMCs or a T cell subset sorted from them (not recorded which). The J gene is TRBJ2-1, the V gene TRBV24-1, with 7 bases aligning to TRBD1. The sequence came from a man between 18 and 35 years old who had mild COVID-19 (a few samples of this study predate the infection). Cell type and time point are not known. The CDR3 coding sequence is TGTGCCACCAGCGATCGGAGAGGGGGCGATGAGCAGTTCTTC. Amino acids: CATSDRRGGDEQFF.